These 28 T cell receptor beta chains were sequenced from one sample in a study of cytomegalovirus exposure and HLA in healthy donors. PCR amplification relied on 60 Vbeta primers (plus 13 Jbeta primers). The repertoire was sequenced with immunoSEQ multiplex PCR; TCRdb's copy has only in-frame clones and lacks some. The repertoire includes 90,000 or so clones, roughly 74% of them detected once, and about 16% sits in the top ten. Sequenced material: PBMCs. All receptors derive from a woman aged 18-29 years in good health and CMV-seropositive.

The chain is built from TRBV27 and TRBJ2-7; possibly TRBD2 for D (6 bases). This CDR3 region has 16 residues. Germline V gene lookup returns CDR1 MNHEY and CDR2 SMNVEV (reference sequence). V lost 10 bases, J lost 2 bases, and 24 bases lay in between. CDR3 region: CANLRSRSGRAYEQYF. The CDR3 DNA reads as TGTGCCAACCTGAGGTCTAGGAGCGGGCGAGCCTACGAGCAGTACTTC.

This chain links TRBV6-6 with TRBJ2-2; 7 nucleotides align to TRBD1. The germline V gene encodes CDR1 MNHNY and CDR2 SVGAGI (reference sequence). Trimming cost V 5 bases and J 0 bases; bases outside gene matches: 3. The CDR3 runs to 15 residues. The CDR3 loop reads CASSRTGANTGELFF. CDR3 DNA: TGTGCCAGCAGTCGGACAGGCGCGAACACCGGGGAGCTGTTTTTT.

The count of this clone is one. The rearrangement uses TRBV5-1 and TRBJ2-5, with 15 bases fitting TRBD2. Germline CDR1 reads SGHRS; CDR2 reads YFSETQ. The CDR3 consists of 17 residues. The junction had 5 bases not matched to a gene; V was cut back by 0 bases and J by 5 bases. CDR3 in amino acids: CASSLVGLAGGVETQYF. CDR3 coding DNA: TGCGCCAGCAGCTTGGTCGGACTAGCGGGAGGGGTGGAGACCCAGTACTTC.

The chain carries TRBV6-4 and TRBJ2-7; possible D gene TRBD2, 6 bases. Germline assignment: CDR1 MRHNA and CDR2 SNTAGT. The CDR3 loop spans 13 amino acids. V was cut by 10 bases and J by 1 base, with 14 bases left in between. The CDR3 sequence: CATDWRASYEQYF. CDR3 coding DNA: TGTGCCACTGATTGGAGGGCGTCCTACGAGCAGTACTTC.

This chain joins TRBV5-1 and TRBJ2-1, with TRBD2 matching over 12 bases. Unmatched junction bases numbered 1, after V lost 0 bases and J lost 9 bases. This CDR3 comprises 14 residues. Germline CDR1 reads SGHRS; CDR2 reads YFSETQ. DNA of the CDR3: TGCGCCAGCAGCTTGGGACTAGCGGGAGTTGAGCAGTTCTTC. This translates into CASSLGLAGVEQFF.

In its sample, this clone was seen once. DNA for the CDR3: TGTGCCAGCAGCCAAGGACTGGGAGAGCCTAGCACCGGGGAGCTGTTTTTT. Amino acid sequence: CASSQGLGEPSTGELFF. The chain links TRBV4-2 to TRBJ2-2, with D maybe TRBD2 (5 bases). This CDR3 spans 17 amino acids. Trimming stripped 1 base from V and 4 bases from J, with 16 bases between. The germline V gene has CDR1 LGHNA and CDR2 YNFKEQ.

The V and J genes are TRBV29-1 and TRBJ2-7, with 7 bases lining up with TRBD2. The germline V gene encodes CDR1 SQVTM and CDR2 ANQGSEA. CDR3 length: 15 residues. J gave up 8 bases and V 2 bases, and 15 bases lay outside the gene matches. CDR3 bases: TGCAGCGTTGAAATTGTTGCTAGCGGCCCTCGGAAGCAGTACTTC. The encoded protein is CSVEIVASGPRKQYF.

This chain links TRBV9 with TRBJ1-1, with 9 bases fitting TRBD1. The germline V gene encodes CDR1 SGDLS and CDR2 YYNGEE. There are 14 residues in the CDR3. Trimming at V came to 2 bases and at J to 4 bases, leaving 3 bases not matched to a gene. This CDR3 is CASSVRDRVTEAFF. In nucleotides, the CDR3 is TGTGCCAGCAGCGTCCGGGACAGGGTCACTGAAGCTTTCTTT.

This clone was picked up one time. The identical CDR3 is also encoded by other nucleotide sequences in the sample. This sequence joins TRBV29-1 and TRBJ2-3, with D perhaps matching TRBD1 (6 bases). Per the germline V gene, CDR1 is SQVTM and CDR2 is ANQGSEA. Trimming removed 1 base from V and 2 bases from J, with 10 bases in between. The CDR3 contains 14 residues. The CDR3 DNA follows: TGCAGCGTTGAAGGGCAGGGGAACACAGATACGCAGTATTTT. Residues: CSVEGQGNTDTQYF.

The V and J genes are TRBV4-2 and TRBJ2-2, with 8 bases matching TRBD2. This CDR3 is 17 amino acids long. Trimming took 1 base from V and 5 from J; bases not matched to a gene: 9. CDR1 LGHNA and CDR2 YNFKEQ come from the germline V gene. Here the CDR3 DNA reads TGTGCCAGCAGCCAAGCGGGACTAGTCCTCGGGACCGGGGAGCTGTTTTTT. Amino acids: CASSQAGLVLGTGELFF.

The chain uses TRBV7-9 and TRBJ1-5; 9 bases map to TRBD1. J gave up 1 base and V 5 bases, and 9 bases lay outside the gene matches. Germline V lookup: CDR1 SEHNR, CDR2 FQNEAQ (reference sequence). The CDR3 is made up of 17 amino acids. CDR3 in DNA: TGTGCCAGCAGCCTAAACAGGGGGCGCGCGAGCAATCAGCCCCAGCATTTT. Its protein is CASSLNRGRASNQPQHF.

In this sample, this clone turned up once. V gene TRBV5-5 combines with J gene TRBJ2-7; TRBD2 might be the D (5 bases). Trimming shortened V by 5 bases and J by 1 base, and 7 bases separated the two germline ends. Germline V lookup: CDR1 SGHKS, CDR2 YYEKEE (reference sequence). CDR3 size: 12 residues. The CDR3 region has the DNA TGTGCCAGCAGTAGGGAGTCCTACGAGCAGTACTTC. Amino acid sequence: CASSRESYEQYF.

The rearrangement joins TRBV28 to TRBJ1-5; D might be TRBD1 (6 bases). The germline gives CDR1 MDHEN, CDR2 SYDVKM. Trimming stripped 6 bases from V and 0 bases from J, with 15 bases between. CDR3 size: 16 residues. CDR3 residues: CASSVLQGNSNQPQHF. The CDR3 nucleotides are TGTGCCAGCAGCGTTCTTCAGGGGAATAGCAATCAGCCCCAGCATTTT.

The chain combines TRBV9 with TRBJ2-1; 9 nucleotides align to TRBD1. Germline assignment: CDR1 SGDLS and CDR2 YYNGEE. J was trimmed by 6 bases and V by 4 bases; bases with no gene match: 8. CDR3 length: 15 amino acids. In DNA form, the CDR3 reads TGTGCCAGCAGCTCCCGGGACAGGGAGAGCAATGAGCAGTTCTTC. It codes for CASSSRDRESNEQFF.

The chain links TRBV6-5 to TRBJ1-5; 11 positions match TRBD1. V lost 4 bases and J lost 9; bases outside the gene matches: 8. The CDR3 contains 15 residues. Germline V gene sequence: CDR1 MNHEY, CDR2 SVGAGI. CDR3 nucleotides: TGTGCCAGCAGTTCGGGACAGGGGGGACCAGGGCCCCAGCATTTT. The encoded protein is CASSSGQGGPGPQHF.

The chain couples TRBV6-5 to TRBJ1-1, with TRBD1 matching 9 bases. The CDR3 extends over 14 amino acids. J lost 5 bases, V lost 6 bases, and 7 bases had no gene match. Germline CDR1 is MNHEY and CDR2 is SVGAGI. This CDR3 reads CASSLGTGRTEAFF. CDR3 nucleotides: TGTGCCAGCAGCCTCGGGACAGGGAGGACTGAAGCTTTCTTT.

V gene TRBV5-1 combines with J gene TRBJ2-3; D is perhaps TRBD2 (5 bases). Germline-derived CDR1 and CDR2 are SGHRS and YFSETQ. CDR3 length: 16 residues. The V end lost 0 bases, the J end lost 2 bases, and 13 bases lay between the germline ends. The DNA for the CDR3 is TGCGCCAGCAGCTTGGATGGACTCTCCCTCACAGATACGCAGTATTTT. Translated: CASSLDGLSLTDTQYF.

This chain uses TRBV2 with TRBJ1-6, with D unclear. CDR1 is SNHLY and CDR2 is FYNNEI in the germline V gene. Trimming stripped 9 bases from V and 7 bases from J, with 16 bases between. The CDR3 has 14 amino acids. The CDR3 DNA reads as TGTGCCAGTTCCAGGCTACTGGCCAATTCACCCCTCCACTTT. Its protein product is CASSRLLANSPLHF.

The chain joins TRBV7-2 to TRBJ1-5, with 8 bases that match TRBD1. V was pared by 5 bases and J by 3 bases, with 18 bases of the junction left unmatched. Germline V gene data show CDR1 as SGHTA and CDR2 as FQGNSA. This CDR3 has 19 residues. The CDR3 nucleotides read TGTGCCAGCAGCAACAGAACAGGGGGTCAGCTTCGAATCAATCAGCCCCAGCATTTT. The encoded protein is CASSNRTGGQLRINQPQHF.

Only one count was recorded for this clone. The chain uses TRBV9 and TRBJ1-3; D is unclear. Per the germline V gene, CDR1 is SGDLS and CDR2 is YYNGEE. CDR3 size: 13 residues. Trimming stripped 4 bases from V and 0 bases from J, with 5 bases between. CDR3 sequence: CASSSSSGNTIYF. DNA of the CDR3: TGTGCCAGCAGCTCGAGCTCTGGAAACACCATATATTTT.

J is TRBJ2-7 and V is TRBV5-1, with 9 bases aligning to TRBD1. CDR1 is SGHRS and CDR2 is YFSETQ in the germline V gene. V trimming: 3 bases; J trimming: 9 bases; junction bases outside the gene matches: 4. The CDR3 is 12 amino acids. In nucleotides, the CDR3 is TGCGCCAGCAGCTGGGGACAGGGCGGGCAGTACTTC. Its protein is CASSWGQGGQYF.

The CDR3 region is CASTRVDSPLHF. The DNA of the CDR3 is TGTGCCAGCACCAGGGTGGATTCACCCCTCCACTTT. The chain employs TRBV28 and TRBJ1-6; tentative D call: TRBD1 (5 bases). The CDR3 is made up of 12 amino acids. CDR1 is MDHEN and CDR2 is SYDVKM in the germline V gene. V lost 7 bases and J lost 8, with 9 bases in between.

The chain combines TRBV5-1 with TRBJ1-4, with D possibly being TRBD1 (5 bases). Germline values: CDR1 SGHRS, CDR2 YFSETQ. The CDR3 contains 15 residues. Trimming stripped 0 bases from V and 2 bases from J, with 8 bases between. The CDR3 loop is CASSLAGFTNEKLFF. The CDR3 nucleotides read TGCGCCAGCAGCTTGGCAGGGTTCACTAATGAAAAACTGTTTTTT.

The chain uses TRBV13 and TRBJ1-6, with 7 bases that match TRBD1. The length of the CDR3 is 15 residues. Germline V gene lookup returns CDR1 PRHDT and CDR2 FYEKMQ (reference sequence). V lost 1 base, J lost 9 bases, and 6 bases stayed unmatched. The CDR3 bases are TGTGCCAGCAGCTTAGTTGCCCAGGGGGGTTCACCCCTCCACTTT. It encodes CASSLVAQGGSPLHF.

V gene TRBV5-1 combines with J gene TRBJ1-2; possible D gene TRBD1, 6 bases. This CDR3 contains 14 residues. Trimming stripped 4 bases from V and 6 bases from J, with 16 bases between. CDR1 SGHRS and CDR2 YFSETQ come from the germline V gene. The CDR3 spells CASSPNQGIDGYTF. For the CDR3, the DNA is TGCGCCAGCAGCCCAAACCAGGGGATTGATGGCTACACCTTC.

This sequence joins TRBV19 and TRBJ2-1; 12 bases map to TRBD2. The CDR3 loop spans 16 amino acids. V was pared by 2 bases and J by 6 bases, with 5 bases of the junction left unmatched. Germline loops: CDR1 LNHDA, CDR2 SQIVND (reference sequence). CDR3: CASSISLLAGGNEQFF. The DNA of the CDR3 is TGTGCCAGTAGTATAAGCCTACTAGCGGGGGGCAATGAGCAGTTCTTC.

This clone was seen only once. The genes are TRBV7-2 and TRBJ1-3, with D maybe TRBD1 (5 bases). CDR1 is SGHTA, CDR2 FQGNSA, per germline. The CDR3 covers 15 residues. Deletions cut 1 base from V and 1 base from J, with 8 bases between. The CDR3 DNA sequence: TGTGCCAGCAGCTTAGATGACAGATCTGGAAACACCATATATTTT. It codes for CASSLDDRSGNTIYF.

This chain links TRBV4-3 with TRBJ1-1; 11 positions match TRBD1. The CDR3 is made up of 16 amino acids. Per the germline V gene, CDR1 is LGHNA and CDR2 is YSLEER. Trimming cost V 1 base and J 5 bases; bases outside gene matches: 6. In DNA form, the CDR3 reads TGCGCCAGCAGCCAAGGGTCGGGGACAGGGGGAACTGAAGCTTTCTTT. Protein sequence: CASSQGSGTGGTEAFF.